This TCR beta chain was found in a study of blood T cell repertoires in COVID-19. Study-wide context: Samples of COVID-19 (acute and convalescent) were obtained from the United States, Italy and Spain. In each case, the material was cDNA or gDNA derived from T cells, B-cell-depleted T cells, or PBMCs.

Authors' methods: Researchers report that nucleated cell counts were estimated from reference gene primer amplification. Libraries were prepared by immunoSEQ multiplex PCR; TCRdb keeps only in-frame clonotypes and omits some of them. V and J calls and clone size follow that table, whereas D and trimming were derived from the DNA. Of some 160,000 clones detected, just under 85% appear once; the ten largest clones hold around 2.7%. The CDR3 length is 11 residues. Germline CDR1 DFQATT, CDR2 SNEGSKA (reference sequence). V shed 7 bases and J 7 bases; nucleotides not matched to a gene: 4. Seattle cases were enrolled at active infection and followed longitudinally.

Sequenced: peripheral blood. The sequence came from a woman older than 75 with COVID-19, enrolled during active disease. The rearrangement uses TRBV20-1 and TRBJ2-7, with 10 bases identical to TRBD1. The CDR3 reads CSGQGAGEQYF. In DNA, the CDR3 is TGCAGTGGACAGGGGGCGGGGGAGCAGTACTTC.